This entry concerns a single T cell receptor beta chain. V was shortened by 5 bases and J by 5 bases, with 21 bases between the two germline ends. Germline lookup yields CDR1 SGHTA and CDR2 FQGTGA. This CDR3 is 16 amino acids long. The protocol was immunoSEQ multiplex PCR, while the TCRdb copy is restricted to in-frame clones and leaves out a portion. The sample carries 28,000 or so clones, around 90% recorded once. The sample originates from a study of blood T cell repertoires in COVID-19. Sequencing was done on a sample of peripheral blood. The receptor was derived from a human donor with active COVID-19. The donor label of this sample is uncertain. The chain has TRBV7-3 and TRBJ1-2; D ambiguous. CDR3 loop: CASSPGSGEGLYGYTF. The CDR3 coding sequence is TGTGCCAGCAGCCCCGGGTCCGGCGAAGGACTGTATGGCTACACCTTC.